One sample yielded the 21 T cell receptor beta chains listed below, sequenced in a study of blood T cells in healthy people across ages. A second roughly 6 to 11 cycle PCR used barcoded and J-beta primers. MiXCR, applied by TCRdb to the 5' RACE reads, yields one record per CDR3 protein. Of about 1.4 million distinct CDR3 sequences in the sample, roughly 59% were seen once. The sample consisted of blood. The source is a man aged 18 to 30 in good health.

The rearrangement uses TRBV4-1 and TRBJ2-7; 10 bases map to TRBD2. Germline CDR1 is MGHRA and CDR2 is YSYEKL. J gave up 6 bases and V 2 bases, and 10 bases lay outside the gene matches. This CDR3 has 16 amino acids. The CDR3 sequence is CASSQLAGAGMGEQYF. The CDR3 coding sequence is TGCGCCAGCAGCCAACTAGCGGGAGCAGGGATGGGCGAGCAGTACTTC.

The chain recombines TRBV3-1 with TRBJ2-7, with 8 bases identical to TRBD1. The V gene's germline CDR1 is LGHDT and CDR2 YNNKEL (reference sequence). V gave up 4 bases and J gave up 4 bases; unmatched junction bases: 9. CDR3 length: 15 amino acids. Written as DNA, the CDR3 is TGTGCCAGCAGCCCTTGGACAGGGAAGGAGTACGAGCAGTACTTC. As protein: CASSPWTGKEYEQYF.

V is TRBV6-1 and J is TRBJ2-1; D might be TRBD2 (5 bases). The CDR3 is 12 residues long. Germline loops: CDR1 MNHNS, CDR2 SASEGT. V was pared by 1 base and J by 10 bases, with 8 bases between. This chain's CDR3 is CASSEEREEQFF. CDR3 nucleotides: TGTGCCAGCAGTGAAGAGAGGGAAGAGCAGTTCTTC.

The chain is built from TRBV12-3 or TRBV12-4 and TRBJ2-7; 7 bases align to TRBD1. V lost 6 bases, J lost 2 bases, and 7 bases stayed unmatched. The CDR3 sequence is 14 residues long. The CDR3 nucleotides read TGTGCCAGCAGACGGACAGGAACCCCCTACGAGCAGTACTTC. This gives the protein CASRRTGTPYEQYF.

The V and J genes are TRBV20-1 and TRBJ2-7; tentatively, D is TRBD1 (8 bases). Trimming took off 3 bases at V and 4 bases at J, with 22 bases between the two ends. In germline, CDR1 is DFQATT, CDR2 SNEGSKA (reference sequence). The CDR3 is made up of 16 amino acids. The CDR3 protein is CSASHSRAGQEYEQYF. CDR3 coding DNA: TGCAGTGCTAGCCACTCCCGAGCGGGACAGGAGTACGAGCAGTACTTC.

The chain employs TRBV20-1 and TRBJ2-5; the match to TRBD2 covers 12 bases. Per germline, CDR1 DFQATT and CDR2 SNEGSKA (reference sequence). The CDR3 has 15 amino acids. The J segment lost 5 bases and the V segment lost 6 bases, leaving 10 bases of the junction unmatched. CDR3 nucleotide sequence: TGCAGTGCCCAACCCCTAGCGGGGGGGCTGGAGACCCAGTACTTC. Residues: CSAQPLAGGLETQYF.

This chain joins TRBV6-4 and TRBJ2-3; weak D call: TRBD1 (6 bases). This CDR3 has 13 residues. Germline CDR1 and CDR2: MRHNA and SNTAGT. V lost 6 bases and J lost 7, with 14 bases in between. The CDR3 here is CASRAQGAHTQYF. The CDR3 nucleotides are TGTGCCAGCAGGGCACAGGGTGCACATACGCAGTATTTT.

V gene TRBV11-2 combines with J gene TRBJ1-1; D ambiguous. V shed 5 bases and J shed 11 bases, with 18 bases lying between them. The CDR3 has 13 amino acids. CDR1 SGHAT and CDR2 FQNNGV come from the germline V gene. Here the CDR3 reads CASSRAPESNAFF. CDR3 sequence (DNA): TGTGCCAGCAGCCGAGCCCCGGAGAGTAACGCTTTCTTT.

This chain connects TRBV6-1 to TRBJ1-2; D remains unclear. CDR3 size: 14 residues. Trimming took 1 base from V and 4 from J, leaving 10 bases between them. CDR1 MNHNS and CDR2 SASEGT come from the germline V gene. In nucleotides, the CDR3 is TGTGCCAGCAGTGAAGGGCAGAACAGCTATGGCTACACCTTC. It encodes CASSEGQNSYGYTF.

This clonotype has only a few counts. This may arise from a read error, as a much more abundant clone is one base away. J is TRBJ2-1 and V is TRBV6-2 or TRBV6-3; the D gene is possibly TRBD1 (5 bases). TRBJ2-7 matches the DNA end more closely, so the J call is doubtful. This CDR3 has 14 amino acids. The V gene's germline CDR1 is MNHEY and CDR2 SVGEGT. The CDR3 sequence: CASSWQGTYNEQYF. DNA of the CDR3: TGTGCCAGCAGTTGGCAGGGAACCTACAATGAGCAGTACTTC.

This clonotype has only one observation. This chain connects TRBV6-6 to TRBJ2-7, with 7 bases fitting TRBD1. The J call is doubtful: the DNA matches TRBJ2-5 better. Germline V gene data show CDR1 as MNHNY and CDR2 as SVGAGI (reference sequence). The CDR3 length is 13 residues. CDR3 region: CANSRGQQETQYF. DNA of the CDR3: TGTGCCAACTCAAGGGGACAGCAAGAGACCCAGTACTTC.

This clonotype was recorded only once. CDR3 DNA sequence: TGCAGTGCCGTCCGAGTGAACTATAATTCACCCCTCCACTTT. Protein product: CSAVRVNYNSPLHF. V is TRBV20-1 and J is TRBJ1-6; no clear D. The germline V gene has CDR1 DFQATT and CDR2 SNEGSKA (reference sequence). V was shortened by 6 bases and J by 3 bases, with 12 bases between the two germline ends. CDR3 length equals 14 residues.

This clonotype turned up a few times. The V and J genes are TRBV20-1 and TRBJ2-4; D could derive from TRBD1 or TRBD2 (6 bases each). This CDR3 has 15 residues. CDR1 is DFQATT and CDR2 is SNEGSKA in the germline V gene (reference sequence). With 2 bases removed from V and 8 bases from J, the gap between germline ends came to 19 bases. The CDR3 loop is CSARIRQGGGDIQYF. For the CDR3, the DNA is TGCAGTGCTAGAATCCGCCAAGGGGGAGGAGACATTCAGTACTTC.

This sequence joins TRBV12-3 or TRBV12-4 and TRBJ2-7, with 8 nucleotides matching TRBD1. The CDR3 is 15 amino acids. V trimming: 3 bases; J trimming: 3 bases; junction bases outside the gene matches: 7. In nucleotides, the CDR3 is TGTGCCAGCAGTTTGACCCAGGGGGCATTCTACGAGCAGTACTTC. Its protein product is CASSLTQGAFYEQYF.

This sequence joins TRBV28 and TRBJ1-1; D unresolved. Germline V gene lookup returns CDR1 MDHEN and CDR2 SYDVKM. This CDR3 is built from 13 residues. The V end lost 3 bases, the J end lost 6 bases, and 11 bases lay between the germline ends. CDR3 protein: CASSLLYGAEAFF. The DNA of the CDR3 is TGTGCCAGCAGTTTGTTGTACGGCGCTGAAGCTTTCTTT.

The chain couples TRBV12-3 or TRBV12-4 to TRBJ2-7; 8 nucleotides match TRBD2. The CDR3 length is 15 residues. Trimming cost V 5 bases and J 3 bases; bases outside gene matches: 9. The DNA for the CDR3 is TGTGCCAGCAGTACCCCGGCGGGGGGACTCTACGAGCAGTACTTC. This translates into CASSTPAGGLYEQYF.

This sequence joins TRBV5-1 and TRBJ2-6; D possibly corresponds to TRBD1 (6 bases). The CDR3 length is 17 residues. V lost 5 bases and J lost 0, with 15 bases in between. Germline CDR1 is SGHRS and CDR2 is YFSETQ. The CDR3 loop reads CASRRTARSSGANVLTF. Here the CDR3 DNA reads TGCGCCAGCAGACGGACAGCCAGAAGCTCTGGGGCCAACGTCCTGACTTTC.

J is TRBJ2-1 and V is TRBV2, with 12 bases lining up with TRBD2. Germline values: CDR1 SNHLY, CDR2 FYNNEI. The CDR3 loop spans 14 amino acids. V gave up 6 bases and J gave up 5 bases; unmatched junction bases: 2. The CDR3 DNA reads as TGTGCCAGCAGGGGACTAGCGGGTCACAATGAGCAGTTCTTC. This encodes CASRGLAGHNEQFF.

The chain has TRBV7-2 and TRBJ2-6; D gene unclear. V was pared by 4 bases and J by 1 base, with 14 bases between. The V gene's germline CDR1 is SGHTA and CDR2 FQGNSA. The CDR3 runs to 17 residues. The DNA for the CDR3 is TGTGCCAGCAGCTATGGCAGGCAAAAATCTGGGGCCAACGTCCTGACTTTC. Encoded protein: CASSYGRQKSGANVLTF.

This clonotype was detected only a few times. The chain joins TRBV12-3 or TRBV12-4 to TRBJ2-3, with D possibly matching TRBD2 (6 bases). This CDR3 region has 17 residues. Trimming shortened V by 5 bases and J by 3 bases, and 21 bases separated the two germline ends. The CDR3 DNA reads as TGTGCCAGCAGTCCCGAGGACGCGGGAAGGACGACAGATACGCAGTATTTT. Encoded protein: CASSPEDAGRTTDTQYF.

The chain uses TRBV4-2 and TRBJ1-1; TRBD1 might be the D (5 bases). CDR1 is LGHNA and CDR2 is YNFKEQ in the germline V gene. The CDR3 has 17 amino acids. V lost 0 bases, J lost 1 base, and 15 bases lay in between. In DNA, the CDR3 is TGTGCCAGCAGCCAAGATGGTGGGGCAGGGCCGAACACTGAAGCTTTCTTT. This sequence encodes CASSQDGGAGPNTEAFF.